One and the same sample provided the 18 T cell receptor beta chains below, sequenced in a study of blood T cell repertoires in COVID-19. Repertoires were generated with immunoSEQ multiplex PCR, while TCRdb's copy carries only in-frame clones and drops some. Counted here are roughly 130,000 clones, 65% to 85% occurring once; the ten biggest clones make up approximately 1.8%. Material for sequencing was peripheral blood. The receptors derive from a man aged 70 or older with acute or convalescent COVID-19.

The genes are TRBV5-1 and TRBJ2-3; tentative D call: TRBD2 (6 bases). V was shortened by 5 bases and J by 2 bases, with 15 bases between the two germline ends. The CDR3 runs 15 residues. The V gene's germline CDR1 is SGHRS and CDR2 YFSETQ. CDR3 DNA sequence: TGCGCCAGCAGACCCGCTGCGGGGCTCACAGATACGCAGTATTTT. It yields the protein CASRPAAGLTDTQYF.

The rearrangement joins TRBV6-6 to TRBJ2-7; 7 bases are a match to TRBD2. CDR1 and CDR2 (germline): MNHNY, SVGAGI (reference sequence). The V segment lost 2 bases and the J segment 2 bases; nucleotides outside the gene matches: 6. The CDR3 covers 15 residues. The CDR3 DNA is TGTGCCAGCAGTTACCTTGGACTAGAGGCCTACGAGCAGTACTTC. Encoded protein: CASSYLGLEAYEQYF.

This clone was seen only a few times. This chain connects TRBV19 to TRBJ2-1; the D gene is possibly TRBD2 (6 bases). CDR3 size: 16 residues. V was shortened by 2 bases and J by 2 bases, with 13 bases between the two germline ends. From germline, CDR1 is LNHDA and CDR2 SQIVND (reference sequence). This CDR3 is CASSIKGGETYNEQFF. CDR3 DNA sequence: TGTGCCAGTAGTATAAAGGGCGGGGAGACCTACAATGAGCAGTTCTTC.

The chain carries TRBV14 and TRBJ1-6, with 10 nucleotides matching TRBD1. V shed 6 bases, J shed 0 bases, and the junction held 5 bases outside the gene matches. The CDR3 is 17 amino acids. CDR1 and CDR2 from the germline V gene are SGHDN and FVKESK. The CDR3 bases are TGTGCCAGCAGTCCGGGACAGGGGAGCTCCTATAATTCACCCCTCCACTTT. Amino acids: CASSPGQGSSYNSPLHF.

V and J are TRBV5-4 and TRBJ2-7; 12 bases align to TRBD2. The CDR3 totals 15 residues. The germline V gene has CDR1 SGHNT and CDR2 YYREEE (reference sequence). V lost 4 bases, J lost 2 bases, and 4 bases stayed unmatched. This CDR3 reads CASSTRTSGAYEQYF. The CDR3 coding sequence is TGTGCCAGCAGCACGAGGACTAGCGGGGCCTACGAGCAGTACTTC.

Only one count was recorded for this clone. The chain has TRBV7-2 and TRBJ1-5, with D possibly being TRBD1 (5 bases). In germline, CDR1 is SGHTA, CDR2 FQGNSA. Trimming removed 1 base from V and 5 bases from J, with 9 bases in between. The CDR3 is made up of 14 amino acids. The CDR3 DNA reads TGTGCCAGCAGCTTAGTAGGGGTGGATCAGCCCCAGCATTTT. Translation gives CASSLVGVDQPQHF.

This clone came up a few times. At one boundary the junction diverges from the germline segment, which might be a read error. The chain is built from TRBV27 and TRBJ1-2; D gene unclear. This CDR3 contains 10 residues. CDR1 and CDR2 (germline): MNHEY, SMNVEV (reference sequence). In DNA, the CDR3 is TGCCTTAGAGCTAACTATGGCTACACCTTC. Amino acid sequence: CLRANYGYTF.

V is TRBV6-5 and J is TRBJ1-3; D unresolved. In germline, CDR1 is MNHEY, CDR2 SVGAGI. The CDR3 runs to 14 residues. V dropped 8 bases and J dropped 5 bases, with 16 bases sitting between them. The CDR3: CASYYRGGRNTIYF. The CDR3 region has the DNA TGTGCCAGCTACTACCGGGGAGGAAGAAACACCATATATTTT.

The V and J genes are TRBV30 and TRBJ1-1, with D possibly matching TRBD1 (5 bases). V was clipped by 0 bases and J by 0 bases, with 11 bases between them. Germline CDR1 is GTSNPN and CDR2 is SVGIG (reference sequence). The CDR3 sequence is 15 residues long. The CDR3 region is CAWSVGAGMNTEAFF. The CDR3 DNA sequence: TGTGCCTGGAGTGTAGGGGCAGGGATGAACACTGAAGCTTTCTTT.

The chain combines TRBV5-5 with TRBJ1-5; tentative D call: TRBD1 (5 bases). The CDR3 covers 14 residues. V was cut by 0 bases and J by 8 bases, with 12 bases left in between. Per germline, CDR1 SGHKS and CDR2 YYEKEE (reference sequence). CDR3 amino acids: CASSLAGQGKPQHF. CDR3 DNA sequence: TGTGCCAGCAGCTTGGCCGGGCAGGGTAAGCCCCAGCATTTT.

This clone was found once. This rearrangement joins TRBV6-5 to TRBJ1-3; TRBD1 is a possible D gene (6 bases). The CDR3 contains 14 residues. The germline CDR1 and CDR2 sequences are MNHEY and SVGAGI. The V end lost 8 bases, the J end lost 0 bases, and 11 bases lay between the germline ends. CDR3 nucleotides: TGTGCCAGCCGAGTAGGGGGCTCTGGAAACACCATATATTTT. Protein: CASRVGGSGNTIYF.

The chain recombines TRBV30 with TRBJ1-4, with D maybe TRBD1 (5 bases). The V gene lost 5 bases and the J gene lost 4 bases, with 11 bases spanning the gap. The CDR3 has 13 amino acids. CDR1 GTSNPN and CDR2 SVGIG come from the germline V gene (reference sequence). CDR3 coding DNA: TGTGCCTGGGATCGACAGAATAATGAAAAACTGTTTTTT. It specifies CAWDRQNNEKLFF.

V and J are TRBV10-2 and TRBJ1-1, with D perhaps matching TRBD1 (6 bases). CDR1 is WSHSY and CDR2 is SAAADI in the germline V gene. The CDR3 contains 13 residues. Between the trimmed V and J ends, which lost 6 bases and 7 bases, there was a span of 15 bases. This CDR3 reads CASSLGGAIEAFF. The CDR3 nucleotides are TGCGCCAGCAGCCTAGGGGGGGCCATTGAAGCTTTCTTT.

The rearrangement joins TRBV24-1 to TRBJ2-5; D is perhaps TRBD1 (6 bases). The CDR3 extends over 15 amino acids. The V gene lost 1 base and the J gene lost 5 bases, with 13 bases spanning the gap. CDR1 is KGHDR, CDR2 SFDVKD, per germline. The CDR3 here is CATSDFRGGAETQYF. Written as DNA, the CDR3 is TGTGCCACCAGTGATTTTAGAGGGGGAGCGGAGACCCAGTACTTC.

The chain joins TRBV4-1 to TRBJ1-6, with 11 bases aligning to TRBD1. J was trimmed by 7 bases and V by 2 bases; bases with no gene match: 7. CDR3 size: 17 residues. Germline CDR1 reads MGHRA; CDR2 reads YSYEKL. The CDR3 spells CASSQPRTGGSNSPLHF. The DNA for the CDR3 is TGCGCCAGCAGCCAACCCCGGACAGGGGGCTCGAATTCACCCCTCCACTTT.

Only a few counts were recorded for this clone. CDR3 coding DNA: TGTGCCAGCAGTGAGGCCGATAGCAATCAGCCCCAGCATTTT. It specifies CASSEADSNQPQHF. This chain connects TRBV25-1 to TRBJ1-5; D not resolved. Per germline, CDR1 MGHDK and CDR2 SYGVNS. The CDR3 totals 14 residues. V was clipped by 3 bases and J by 0 bases, with 6 bases between them.

The V and J genes are TRBV7-3 and TRBJ1-2; perhaps TRBD1 as D (6 bases). There are 13 residues in the CDR3. Germline V CDR1 and CDR2: SGHTA, FQGTGA. The V gene lost 5 bases and the J gene lost 7 bases, with 14 bases spanning the gap. CDR3 bases: TGTGCCAGCAGCCACAGCGGGGGCGGTGGCTACACCTTC. The encoded protein is CASSHSGGGGYTF.

This clone has more than one count but fewer than ten. The rearrangement uses TRBV25-1 and TRBJ1-4; a possible D gene is TRBD1 (6 bases). CDR1 is MGHDK and CDR2 is SYGVNS in the germline V gene. The CDR3 length is 16 residues. Trimming pared 2 bases from V and 1 base from J, leaving 11 bases between. Written as DNA, the CDR3 is TGTGCCAGCAGTGAACCTATACAGGGAACTAATGAAAAACTGTTTTTT. It is translated as CASSEPIQGTNEKLFF.